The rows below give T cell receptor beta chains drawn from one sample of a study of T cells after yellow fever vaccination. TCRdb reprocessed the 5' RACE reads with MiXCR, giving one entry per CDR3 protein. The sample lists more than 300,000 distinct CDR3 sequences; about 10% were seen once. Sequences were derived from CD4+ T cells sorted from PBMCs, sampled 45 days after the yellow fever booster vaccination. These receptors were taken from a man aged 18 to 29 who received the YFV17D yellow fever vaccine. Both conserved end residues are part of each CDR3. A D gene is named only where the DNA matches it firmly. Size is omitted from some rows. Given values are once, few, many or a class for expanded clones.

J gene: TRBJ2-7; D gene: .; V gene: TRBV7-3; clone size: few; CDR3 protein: CASSPTRDGEQYF; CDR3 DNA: TGTGCCAGCAGCCCAACCCGGGACGGCGAGCAGTACTTC
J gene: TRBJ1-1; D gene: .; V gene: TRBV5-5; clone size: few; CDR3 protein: CASSRDGRVMNTEAFF; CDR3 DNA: TGTGCCAGCAGCCGCGACGGGAGGGTCATGAACACTGAAGCTTTCTTT
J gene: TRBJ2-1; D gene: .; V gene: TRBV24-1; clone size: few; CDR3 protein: CATSDGPGTINEQFF; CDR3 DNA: TGTGCCACCAGTGATGGACCCGGGACGATCAATGAGCAGTTCTTC
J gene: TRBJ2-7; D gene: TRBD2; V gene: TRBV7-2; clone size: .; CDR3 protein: CASSLQRGAYEQYF; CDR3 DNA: TGTGCCAGCAGCCTTCAGCGGGGGGCCTACGAGCAGTACTTC
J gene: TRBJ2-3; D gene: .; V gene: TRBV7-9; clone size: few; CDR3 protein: CASSLGWDQSTQYF; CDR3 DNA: TGTGCCAGCAGCTTAGGATGGGATCAAAGTACGCAGTATTTT
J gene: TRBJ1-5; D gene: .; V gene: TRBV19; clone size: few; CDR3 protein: CASSPARASNQPQHF; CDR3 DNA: TGTGCCAGTAGTCCGGCACGGGCGAGCAATCAGCCCCAGCATTTT
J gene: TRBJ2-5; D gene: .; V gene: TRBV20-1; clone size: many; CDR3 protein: CSAQESPGETQYF; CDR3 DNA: TGCAGTGCTCAAGAATCTCCAGGGGAGACCCAGTACTTC
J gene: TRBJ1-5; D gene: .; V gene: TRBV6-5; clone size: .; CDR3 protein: CASSSQAGPRDQPQHF; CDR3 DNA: TGTGCCAGCAGTTCGCAGGCAGGCCCTCGGGATCAGCCCCAGCATTTT
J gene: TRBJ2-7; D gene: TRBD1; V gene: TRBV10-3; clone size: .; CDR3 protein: CAIRGTGVDEQYF; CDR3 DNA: TGTGCCATCAGGGGGACAGGGGTTGACGAGCAGTACTTC
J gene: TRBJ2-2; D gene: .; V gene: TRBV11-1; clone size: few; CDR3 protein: CASSPRLTGELFF; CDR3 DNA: TGTGCCAGCAGCCCTCGACTAACCGGGGAGCTGTTTTTT
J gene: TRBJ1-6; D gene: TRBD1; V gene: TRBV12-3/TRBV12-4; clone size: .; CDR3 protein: CASTRDRAGAPLHF; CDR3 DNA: TGTGCCAGCACCCGCGACAGGGCCGGCGCACCCCTCCACTTT
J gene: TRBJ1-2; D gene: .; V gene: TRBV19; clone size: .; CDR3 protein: CASEQGWGYGYTF; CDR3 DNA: TGTGCCAGTGAACAGGGATGGGGCTATGGCTACACCTTC
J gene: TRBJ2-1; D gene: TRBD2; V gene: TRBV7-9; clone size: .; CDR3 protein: CASSLGARGVLGPGNEQFF; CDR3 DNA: TGTGCCAGCAGCTTAGGAGCGCGGGGGGTCCTAGGTCCTGGCAATGAGCAGTTCTTC
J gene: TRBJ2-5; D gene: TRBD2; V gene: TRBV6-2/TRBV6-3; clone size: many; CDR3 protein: CASSYDGSGGWAETQYF; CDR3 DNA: TGTGCCAGCAGTTACGACGGTAGCGGGGGTTGGGCAGAGACCCAGTACTTC
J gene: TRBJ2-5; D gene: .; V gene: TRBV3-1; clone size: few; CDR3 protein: CASSQGQETQYF; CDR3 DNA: TGTGCCAGCAGCCAAGGACAAGAGACCCAGTACTTC
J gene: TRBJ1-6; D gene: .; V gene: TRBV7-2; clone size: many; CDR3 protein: CASSTRRTAGLPPLHF; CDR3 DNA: TGTGCCAGCAGCACCAGACGGACAGCAGGCTTGCCACCCCTCCACTTT
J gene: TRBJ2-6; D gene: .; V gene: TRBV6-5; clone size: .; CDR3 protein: CASSQFTGSGANVLTF; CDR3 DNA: TGTGCCAGCAGCCAGTTTACAGGCTCTGGGGCCAACGTCCTGACTTTC
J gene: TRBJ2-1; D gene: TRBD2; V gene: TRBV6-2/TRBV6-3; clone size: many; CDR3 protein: CASRDGGAYNEQFF; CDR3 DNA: TGTGCCAGCAGGGACGGGGGGGCGTACAATGAGCAGTTCTTC
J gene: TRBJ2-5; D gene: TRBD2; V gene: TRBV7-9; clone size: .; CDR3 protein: CASTASGGEETQYF; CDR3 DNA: TGTGCCAGCACCGCTAGCGGGGGGGAAGAGACCCAGTACTTC
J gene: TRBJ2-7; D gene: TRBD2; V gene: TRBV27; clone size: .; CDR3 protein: CASSLIAGVHYEQYF; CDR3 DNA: TGTGCCAGCAGTTTAATCGCGGGGGTCCACTACGAGCAGTACTTC
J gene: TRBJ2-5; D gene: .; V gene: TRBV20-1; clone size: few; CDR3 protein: CSAPPGQETQYF; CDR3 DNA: TGCAGTGCCCCGCCGGGGCAAGAGACCCAGTACTTC
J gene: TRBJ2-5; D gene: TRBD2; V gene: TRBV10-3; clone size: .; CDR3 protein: CAISESRGGLPQYF; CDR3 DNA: TGTGCCATCAGTGAGTCCCGGGGGGGACTTCCCCAGTACTTC
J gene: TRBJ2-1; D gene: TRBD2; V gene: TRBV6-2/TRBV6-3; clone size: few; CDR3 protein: CASSYETSGGDIDEQFF; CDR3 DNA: TGTGCCAGCAGTTACGAGACTAGCGGGGGGGACATCGATGAGCAGTTCTTC
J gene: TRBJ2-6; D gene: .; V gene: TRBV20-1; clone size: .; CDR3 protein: CSAPPRRGANVLTF; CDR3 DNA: TGCAGTGCTCCGCCCCGTCGAGGGGCCAACGTCCTGACTTTC
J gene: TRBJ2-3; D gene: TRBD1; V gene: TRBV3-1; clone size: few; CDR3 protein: CASSQVQGSDTQYF; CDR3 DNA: TGTGCCAGCAGCCAAGTACAGGGGTCCGATACGCAGTATTTT
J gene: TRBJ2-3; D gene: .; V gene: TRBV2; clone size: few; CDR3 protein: CASRTRAGDTQYF; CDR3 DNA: TGTGCCAGCAGGACCCGGGCGGGAGATACGCAGTATTTT
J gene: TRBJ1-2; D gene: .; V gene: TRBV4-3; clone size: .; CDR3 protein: CASSQGGGFDGYTF; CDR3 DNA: TGCGCCAGCAGCCAAGGGGGCGGGTTCGATGGCTACACCTTC
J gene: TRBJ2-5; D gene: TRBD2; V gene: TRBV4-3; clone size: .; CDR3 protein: CASSQDQPGGQETQYF; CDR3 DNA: TGCGCCAGCAGCCAAGATCAGCCCGGGGGGCAAGAGACCCAGTACTTC
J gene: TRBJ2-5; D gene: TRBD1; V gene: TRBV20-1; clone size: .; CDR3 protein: CSARHGQGSYYF; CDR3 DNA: TGCAGTGCTAGACACGGACAGGGGAGTTACTACTTC
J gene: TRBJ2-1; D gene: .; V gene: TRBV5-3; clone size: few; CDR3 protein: CARSLEGHNEQFF; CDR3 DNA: TGTGCCAGAAGCTTGGAGGGACACAATGAGCAGTTCTTC
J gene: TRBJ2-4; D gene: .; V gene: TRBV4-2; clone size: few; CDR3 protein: CASSQATGLAKNIQYF; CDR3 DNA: TGTGCCAGCAGCCAAGCTACAGGCCTAGCCAAAAACATTCAGTACTTC
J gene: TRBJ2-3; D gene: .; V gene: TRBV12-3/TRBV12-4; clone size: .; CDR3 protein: CASSSNTDEGTQYF; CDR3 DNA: TGTGCCAGCAGTTCAAACACGGACGAGGGGACGCAGTATTTT